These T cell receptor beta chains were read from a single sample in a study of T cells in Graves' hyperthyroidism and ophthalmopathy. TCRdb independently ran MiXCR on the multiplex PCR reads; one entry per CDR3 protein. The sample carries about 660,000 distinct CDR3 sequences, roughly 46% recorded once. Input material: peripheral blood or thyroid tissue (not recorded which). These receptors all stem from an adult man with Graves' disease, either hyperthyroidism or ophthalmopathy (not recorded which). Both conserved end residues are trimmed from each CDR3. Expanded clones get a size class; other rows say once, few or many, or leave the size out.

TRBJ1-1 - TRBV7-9 ASIRGGLGSEAF
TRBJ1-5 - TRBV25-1 ASVDGGQPQH
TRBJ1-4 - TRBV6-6 AISAKGNEKLF
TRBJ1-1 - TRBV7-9 AGSLNTEAF
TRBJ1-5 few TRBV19 ASTPGRIGNQPQH
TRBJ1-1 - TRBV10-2 ASSPRNDIGDTEAF
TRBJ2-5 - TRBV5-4 ASSQGSGREETQY
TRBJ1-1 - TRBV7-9 ASTIGFRADTEAF
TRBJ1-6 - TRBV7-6 ASSMGGERTPLH
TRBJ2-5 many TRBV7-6 ASSLTSGRVQETQY
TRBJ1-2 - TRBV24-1 ATRATANYGYT
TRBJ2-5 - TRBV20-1 SARSTIQETQY
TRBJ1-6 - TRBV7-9 ASSLDRGRHSPLH
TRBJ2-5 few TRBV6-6 ASSYSKAGPSSPQETQY
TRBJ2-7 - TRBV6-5 ASRPLVQGSYEQY
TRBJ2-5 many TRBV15 ATRLAGVFPETQY
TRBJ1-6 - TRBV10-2 ASSNIGTALPAHNSPLH
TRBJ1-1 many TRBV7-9 ASSLMLAPNEPEAF
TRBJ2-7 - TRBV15 ATSRGLVTYEQY
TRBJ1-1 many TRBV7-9 ASTRLGNTEAF
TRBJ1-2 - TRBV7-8 ASSGTGATGYT
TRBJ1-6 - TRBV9 ASSDAGTSYNSPLH
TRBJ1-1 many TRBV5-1 ASSLATGNTEAF